These 9 T cell receptor beta chains were all obtained from the same sample, sequenced in a study of blood T cell repertoires in COVID-19. Generated by immunoSEQ multiplex PCR, the TCRdb table keeps only in-frame clones and is missing some. The sample gives around 240,000 clones, approximately 86% of which show up once; around 2.9% is in the top ten. Sequencing was done on a sample of peripheral blood. The source of these receptors is a woman under 40 who had recovered from COVID-19.

The chain carries TRBV15 and TRBJ2-1, with 10 bases lining up with TRBD1. The CDR3 loop spans 16 amino acids. Losses at the gene ends were 4 bases for V and 4 bases for J; bases not matched to a gene: 7. Germline assignment: CDR1 LNHNV and CDR2 YYDKDF (reference sequence). The CDR3 here is CATSTTRTGGYNEQFF. The CDR3 DNA reads TGTGCCACCAGCACCACCCGGACAGGGGGTTACAATGAGCAGTTCTTC.

V gene TRBV13 combines with J gene TRBJ2-7; the D is unclear. Trimming left V 5 bases short and J 5 bases short, with 16 bases between. The CDR3 extends over 14 amino acids. Looked up from germline, CDR1 is PRHDT and CDR2 is FYEKMQ (reference sequence). The CDR3 DNA reads TGTGCCAGCAGCACCCGGGTATCGCAGCACGAGCAGTACTTC. It codes for CASSTRVSQHEQYF.

As DNA, the CDR3 is TGTGCCACCAGAAACAGGGGAGGAGCGGGAAACACCATATATTTT. It translates to CATRNRGGAGNTIYF. The chain combines TRBV24-1 with TRBJ1-3; 7 positions agree with TRBD1. V shed 7 bases, J shed 4 bases, and the junction held 9 bases outside the gene matches. CDR1 is KGHDR and CDR2 is SFDVKD in the germline V gene. CDR3 size: 15 residues.

This clone has only one observation. The chain is built from TRBV19 and TRBJ1-4, with TRBD1 identical over 9 bases. There are 15 residues in the CDR3. CDR1 and CDR2 from the germline V gene are LNHDA and SQIVND (reference sequence). The trim removed 10 bases at V and 0 bases at J, leaving 6 bases unmatched. As DNA, the CDR3 is TGTGCCACCAAGGACAGGGGCCCAACTAATGAAAAACTGTTTTTT. Translation gives CATKDRGPTNEKLFF.

The genes are TRBV12-3 or TRBV12-4 and TRBJ1-3; D is unresolved. V shed 6 bases and J shed 5 bases, with 8 bases lying between them. The CDR3 is 12 amino acids. DNA of the CDR3: TGTGCCAGCAGCATCACAAGAAACACCATATATTTT. Protein sequence: CASSITRNTIYF.

This clone was recorded only once. The rearrangement uses TRBV18 and TRBJ2-7; tentatively, D is TRBD2 (5 bases). Germline V gene data show CDR1 as KGHSH and CDR2 as LQKENI. This CDR3 is 14 amino acids long. Trimming cost V 0 bases and J 2 bases, with 8 bases left between them. This CDR3 reads CASSPPLATYEQYF. The DNA of the CDR3 is TGTGCCAGCTCACCACCTCTAGCAACCTACGAGCAGTACTTC.

This chain uses TRBV3-1 (or the pseudogene TRBV3-2) with TRBJ2-3; no clear D. V lost 4 bases and J lost 2, with 13 bases in between. The CDR3 extends over 15 amino acids. Germline CDR1 reads LGHDT; CDR2 reads YNNKEL (reference sequence). CDR3 nucleotide sequence: TGTGCCAGCAGCCCAAGAGATTGCTTCACAGATACGCAGTATTTT. It yields the protein CASSPRDCFTDTQYF.

The chain recombines TRBV5-1 with TRBJ2-3, with a tentative D call TRBD1 (6 bases). V was clipped by 5 bases and J by 0 bases, with 13 bases between them. The CDR3 loop spans 15 amino acids. Germline CDR1 reads SGHRS; CDR2 reads YFSETQ. CDR3 bases: TGCGCCAGCAGAAGAATGGGGGCTAGCACAGATACGCAGTATTTT. It is translated as CASRRMGASTDTQYF.

The chain couples TRBV4-1 to TRBJ2-2, with D maybe TRBD2 (6 bases). The CDR3 consists of 17 residues. Germline loops: CDR1 MGHRA, CDR2 YSYEKL. The V gene lost 4 bases and the J gene lost 3 bases, with 18 bases spanning the gap. CDR3 sequence: CASSLRDPGLHTGELFF. Here the CDR3 DNA reads TGCGCCAGCAGCCTACGAGATCCGGGACTTCACACCGGGGAGCTGTTTTTT.